The subject of this entry is one T cell receptor beta chain. Trimming at V came to 4 bases and at J to 7 bases, leaving 10 bases not matched to a gene. Per the germline V gene, CDR1 is MNHEY and CDR2 is SVGAGI. CDR3 length: 15 residues. For sorted subsets, about 0.2 ug DNA per replicate equaled approximately 30,000 T cell genomes. Assay used: immunoSEQ multiplex PCR; TCRdb lists only in-frame clones, some missing. The sample lists approximately 2,300,000 clones, 92% occurring once. This entry belongs to a study of shared clonotypes between healthy human individuals. The sample consisted of naive CD4+ T cells from PBMCs. Sample subset: CD45RA+ positively selected. The receptor was derived from a man younger than 35 in good health. Some clones in this sample may be carry-over from other donors' samples. This sequence joins TRBV6-5 and TRBJ1-1, with 9 bases identical to TRBD1. CDR3 amino acids: CASSWRDRARSEAFF. The CDR3 DNA reads as TGTGCCAGCAGTTGGCGGGACAGGGCGCGTAGTGAAGCTTTCTTT.